This TCR beta chain was retrieved from a study of cytomegalovirus exposure and HLA in healthy donors (dated by TCRdb to 2017 to 2019). About the investigation overall: According to an earlier analysis of around 600 of the donors, about 179 million T cells yielded 117 million unique TCR beta sequences and about 300 Gb of sequence data. Roughly 320 gigabases of sequencing data and around 88 million unique TCR sequences made up an early release that covered 500 to 700 HLA-typed donors. Among the roughly 400 genotyped donors, more than 70% belonged to the genetic ancestry cluster associated with self-reported Caucasian donors. The aim of the study was to test whether cataloging public T cell receptors could identify signatures of past pathogen exposure. The study used immunosequencing to profile the T cell repertoires of approximately 690 subjects and linked those repertoires to cytomegalovirus serostatus. Besides the first cohort of 500 to 700 subjects, a separate validation cohort made up of some 110 different subjects was used. To predict cytomegalovirus infection status, the study combined high-throughput TCR immunosequencing, statistical association of individual TCRs with disease status, and machine learning. A later analysis re-analyzed previously published TCR beta repertoires from roughly 630 donors and added high-resolution HLA genotyping to study TCR occurrence patterns. The later analysis used no new phenotypic data to find candidate immune exposures, relying instead on TCR beta sequences and their occurrence across donors. To decide whether each TCR beta V gene segment behaved as functional or pseudogenic, an earlier analysis of approximately 590 of the donors relied on high-throughput TCR beta sequencing. Donor age, sex, ethnicity and CMV serostatus were compiled together with the repertoire data. A later genetic analysis used genome-wide SNP genotypes for about 65% of the 666 donors, treating that subset as a discovery cohort. All discovery cohort repertoires had been generated on a single sequencing platform. Both class I and class II loci were covered by HLA typing, at four-digit resolution. Typing coverage differed by locus: A, B, C, DRB1 and DQB1 were typed in roughly 620-630 donors, DQA1 in 500 to 550, DPA1 in 606, and DPB1 in around 440. Because of strong linkage in the cohort, 4 to 6 DR-DQ haplotypes were treated as single units for association and clustering. Among some 400 genotyped donors of the cohort, an average of roughly 240,000 unique TCR beta nucleotide sequences were sequenced per donor, approximately 20% of them non-productive.

Receptor libraries were prepared by the immunoSEQ multiplex PCR assay. For the multiplex PCR, a mixture combining 60 forward primers for TCR Vbeta segments and 13 reverse primers for TCR Jbeta segments was used. Amplification of the CDR3 region of rearranged TCR beta genes was performed with a multiplex PCR assay on genomic DNA. The amplified TCR beta libraries were sequenced on the Illumina HiSeq System as 87-base-pair reads. For the original study's pipeline: Across the roughly 600 repertoires, a later analysis counted tens of millions of unique TCR beta chains, 9.5 million to 12 million of which were shared by at least two donors. Raw reads were error-corrected and collapsed into unique sequences with a nearest-neighbor algorithm that merged closely related sequences to remove PCR and sequencing errors. V, D and J gene segments were assigned by aligning CDR3 sequences to IMGT reference sequences. Each retained sequence needed at least a six-nucleotide match to both a V gene segment and a J gene segment. A rearrangement was called productive if the CDR3 had no stop codons and remained in frame with V and J, and every other rearrangement was called non-productive. Following IMGT convention, CDR3 was defined as the stretch from the second conserved V-encoded cysteine to the conserved J-encoded phenylalanine. The earlier analysis of approximately 500 of the donors excluded sequences that lacked an unambiguous match to a single V gene segment. In an earlier analysis of several hundred of the donors, V segments were called functional above 56.7% productive rearrangements and were called segregating when the between-donor standard deviation exceeded 5%. To diagnose cytomegalovirus status from the catalog of TCR beta chain sequences, a statistical classification framework was built. In a later analysis, V and J genes were assigned by comparing TCR nucleotide sequences against IMGT/GENE-DB human TR gene sequences. A later analysis assigned CDR3 sequences and most-parsimonious VDJ recombination scenarios with the TCRdist pipeline. In a later analysis, each TCR beta chain was defined by its CDR3 amino acid sequence together with its V-gene family, and reads lacking a unique V-gene family were excluded. A later analysis removed several hundred highly shared, low-generation-probability nucleotide sequences to deal with suspected cross-contamination and a sequencing artifact. A later analysis calculated a clonal expansion index for each public chain from normalized within-repertoire ranks of inferred template counts. A later analysis computed generation probabilities with a VDJ recombination model fitted to out-of-frame rearrangements, and checked the results against IGoR. A later analysis scored TCR-TCR, TCR-HLA and TCR-CMV co-occurrence with hypergeometric tests, applying a repertoire-size bias correction to TCR pairs. In a later analysis, false discovery rates were estimated by permuting HLA or CMV assignments 20 times. In a later analysis, co-occurring TCRs were grouped using DBSCAN, with TCRdist sequence similarity added in when clustering inside HLA-allele-positive subsets. Co-occurrence clustering excluded repertoires with fewer than 30,000 or more than 120,000 public chains, plus five with anomalous nucleotide sharing. In TCRdb, the immuneACCESS table is reduced to in-frame sequences with V and J assigned. These tables do not hold every clone; where another copy was compared, an unresolved V gene accounts for under half, and the others remain unexplained. From that table come the V and J calls and clone size; the DNA was used to work out D and trimming. The sample has fewer than 200,000 clones on record, approximately 77% of them singletons. The ten largest clones take up less than 3% of the sample.

Concerning this clone: What this receptor recognizes is not known. Per-nucleotide qualities are absent, and no much larger clonotype sits a single base away.

Points the paper makes about the study in general: In a later analysis, HLA-associated TCR beta chains were found to be more clonally expanded and to have lower generation probabilities than equally common non-associated chains. The classifier was reported to diagnose cytomegalovirus status with high specificity and sensitivity in both the original cohort and the validation cohort. Compared with the approximately 600-donor mean, donors in an Asian-associated ancestry cluster had fewer N-insertions in productive TCRs, according to a later genetic analysis. A group of highly shared sequence variants was considered likely to be a technical artifact of the sequencing pipeline. In vitro tests confirmed that three of the cytomegalovirus-associated TCR beta chains recognize cytomegalovirus antigens. In a later analysis, the rate of TCR association differed among HLA loci, with DRB1 alleles having the most associated TCRs and HLA-C alleles having the fewest. Sequencing depth was assumed to be roughly uniform across donors in the presence/absence analyses, though that assumption may not hold. A later genetic analysis associated a missense DCLRE1C variant with V-gene and J-gene trimming of TCR beta chains, and an independent cohort replicated the association. A later analysis reported that several top co-occurrence clusters appeared linked to parvovirus B19, influenza, CMV and Epstein-Barr virus. Because HLA typing was missing for some donors at each locus, association tests included only the typed subset. A total of about 180 TCR beta chains were listed by the study as associated with cytomegalovirus. Most CMV-associated TCR beta chains appeared to be HLA-restricted in a later analysis, and the HLA associations seemed to be driven largely by CMV exposure. In a later analysis, around 17,000 TCR beta sequences were associated with specific HLA alleles at a false discovery rate of 0.05. According to the authors, the approach could potentially be generalized to other disease states and immunological phenotypes. The only immune exposure information available for the cohort was CMV serostatus. Broadly in line with IMGT annotations, most TCR beta V segments showed up in productive rearrangements about 87% or about 30% of the time in an earlier analysis of roughly 590 of the donors. Only TCR beta chains were sequenced in this cohort, and the absence of alpha or paired-chain data limited detectable features. Linkage disequilibrium might explain the correlated functional status among segregating V segments, but an unknown experimental factor could not be excluded. A further reported finding was that TCR beta sequences accurately predicted the HLA-A and HLA-B alleles for most subjects in the first cohort. When HLA alleles, especially DR and DQ, strongly co-occurred, attributing TCR associations to individual alleles was difficult. While some public TCRs were present in many individuals, most TCR sequences turned up only very rarely across donors. Because the 87-base-pair reads could not distinguish some IMGT-functional V segments, including TRBV6-2 and TRBV6-3, those segments were excluded. Over 15 rarely observed V segments, including chromosome 9 orphons, were excluded from the earlier analysis of several hundred of the donors because counts were too low.

The cohort was made up of approximately 700 healthy bone marrow donors. At the time of sampling, all cohort members were nominally healthy, though unrecorded immune exposures were likely present. The donor was CMV seronegative and was included in the group of a few hundred seronegative cohort members. A peripheral blood sample was provided by each donor, and peripheral blood mononuclear cells were used for TCR beta sequencing. The Qiagen DNeasy Blood Extraction Kit was used to extract genomic DNA from the blood cell samples. The junction shows trimming of 7 bases on V and 5 bases on J, and the gene matches do not reach 4 bases of it. From cysteine to phenylalanine, the CDR3 is 12 amino acids long. CDR3 DNA only is kept here, 36 bases in frame from base 1. Taken from the germline V gene, the CDR1 and CDR2 loops are SQVTM and ANQGSEA.

The receptor was isolated from a female donor in good health and CMV-seronegative. Material: PBMCs. The chain is encoded by TRBV29-1 joined to TRBJ2-5; TRBD2 matches 10 bases in the middle. The CDR3 protein sequence reads: CSAGLAVETQYF. The nucleotides are TGCAGCGCCGGACTAGCGGTCGAGACCCAGTACTTC.